The next 10 T cell receptor beta chains were all read from a single sample in a study of shared clonotypes between healthy human individuals. Profiling relied on immunoSEQ multiplex PCR, and the TCRdb table lists in-frame clones only, not all of them. Of hundreds of thousands of clones listed, around three quarters are singletons. The specimen sequenced was memory CD4+ T cells sorted from blood. Subset reported: CD45RA-negative fraction. The receptors here all came from a woman aged 25 to 39 in good health.

CDR3 sequence: CASSLYSGSFSGNEQFF. The CDR3 DNA reads TGCGCCAGCAGCCTGTATAGCGGGAGCTTCTCTGGGAATGAGCAGTTCTTC. This chain uses TRBV5-1 with TRBJ2-1; TRBD2 matches at 9 bases. CDR3 size: 17 residues. Unmatched junction bases numbered 15, after V lost 4 bases and J lost 7 bases. The germline gives CDR1 SGHRS, CDR2 YFSETQ.

This chain uses TRBV25-1 with TRBJ1-2, with D possibly TRBD1 on 6 matching bases. The CDR3 is 11 residues long. V gave up 4 bases and J gave up 14 bases, with 14 bases separating them. Germline loops: CDR1 MGHDK, CDR2 SYGVNS. CDR3 in amino acids: CASSAGGGRTF. The CDR3 nucleotides read TGTGCCAGCAGTGCTGGGGGCGGGAGGACCTTC.

In this sample, this clone turned up once. The chain has TRBV6-7 and TRBJ1-6; weak D call: TRBD1 (5 bases). TRBV6-7 is labeled an ORF, and its function is uncertain. Trimming cost V 10 bases and J 6 bases, with 13 bases left between them. This CDR3 is built from 13 residues. The CDR3 DNA reads as TGTGCCACCGTAAACAGGATTAATTCACCCCTCCACTTT. Protein: CATVNRINSPLHF.

The table lists this clone with a few counts. The chain uses TRBV30 and TRBJ1-1, with unresolved D. The germline V gene has CDR1 GTSNPN and CDR2 SVGIG (reference sequence). The CDR3 runs to 12 residues. Deletions cut 2 bases from V and 1 base from J, with 5 bases between. CDR3: CAWSIRNTEAFF. DNA for the CDR3: TGTGCCTGGAGTATTAGGAACACTGAAGCTTTCTTT.

This chain connects TRBV7-2 to TRBJ2-7; D not resolved. V lost 1 base and J lost 6, with 10 bases in between. This CDR3 has 13 amino acids. Germline V gene sequence: CDR1 SGHTA, CDR2 FQGNSA. This CDR3 is CASSLESQFEQYF. In nucleotides, the CDR3 is TGTGCCAGCAGCTTAGAGAGCCAGTTCGAGCAGTACTTC.

The V call is TRBV10-3, the J call TRBJ1-5, with 9 bases aligning to TRBD1. V was pared by 2 bases and J by 4 bases, with 3 bases of the junction left unmatched. The CDR3 consists of 15 residues. The germline V gene has CDR1 ENHRY and CDR2 SYGVKD. The CDR3 here is CAISERGQGNQPQHF. CDR3 nucleotides: TGTGCCATCAGTGAGCGGGGACAGGGTAATCAGCCCCAGCATTTT.

V gene TRBV5-4 combines with J gene TRBJ2-1; 9 nucleotides align to TRBD1. Germline V gene lookup returns CDR1 SGHNT and CDR2 YYREEE (reference sequence). V shed 4 bases, J shed 7 bases, and the junction held 12 bases outside the gene matches. This CDR3 has 16 amino acids. Written as DNA, the CDR3 is TGTGCCAGCAGCGGCCCGGGACAGGGAGGGGATAATGAGCAGTTCTTC. Translating gives CASSGPGQGGDNEQFF.

This chain connects TRBV29-1 to TRBJ2-2, with 9 bases lining up with TRBD2. Germline trimming cut 6 bases from V and 5 bases from J; bases unmatched to any gene: 4. Germline CDR1 is SQVTM and CDR2 is ANQGSEA. This CDR3 has 13 residues. The CDR3 sequence is CSVPSGGTGELFF. The CDR3 DNA reads as TGCAGCGTCCCCAGCGGGGGGACCGGGGAGCTGTTTTTT.

The genes are TRBV9 and TRBJ2-3; D uncertain. The CDR3 is 15 amino acids. V lost 4 bases to trimming and J lost 2 bases, with 14 bases between them. In germline, CDR1 is SGDLS, CDR2 YYNGEE. The CDR3 here is CASSPTRLPTDTQYF. CDR3 DNA: TGTGCCAGCAGCCCAACGCGGCTTCCCACAGATACGCAGTATTTT.

V gene TRBV2 combines with J gene TRBJ2-7; TRBD1 agrees at 10 bases. After removal of 4 bases from V and 7 bases from J, the junction contained 7 bases not matched to a gene. The CDR3 is made up of 14 amino acids. Germline values: CDR1 SNHLY, CDR2 FYNNEI. The CDR3 region has the DNA TGTGCCAGCAGTGGACAGGGGGCGGGTTGGGAGCAGTACTTC. The encoded protein is CASSGQGAGWEQYF.